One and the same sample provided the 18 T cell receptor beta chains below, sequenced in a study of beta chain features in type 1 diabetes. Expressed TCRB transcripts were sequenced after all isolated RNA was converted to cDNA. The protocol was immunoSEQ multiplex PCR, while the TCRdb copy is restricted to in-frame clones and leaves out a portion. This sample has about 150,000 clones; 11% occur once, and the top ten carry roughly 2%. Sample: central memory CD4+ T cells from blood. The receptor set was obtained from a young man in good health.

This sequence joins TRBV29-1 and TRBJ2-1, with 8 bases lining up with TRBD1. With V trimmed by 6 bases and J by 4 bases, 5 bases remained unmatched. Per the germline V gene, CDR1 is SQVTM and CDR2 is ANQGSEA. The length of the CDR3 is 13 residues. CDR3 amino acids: CSVAGTGYNEQFF. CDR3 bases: TGCAGCGTGGCCGGGACAGGTTACAATGAGCAGTTCTTC.

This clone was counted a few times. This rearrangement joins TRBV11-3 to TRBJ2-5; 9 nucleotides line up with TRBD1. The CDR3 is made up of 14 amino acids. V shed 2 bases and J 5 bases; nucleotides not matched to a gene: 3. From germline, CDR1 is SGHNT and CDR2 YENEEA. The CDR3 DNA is TGTGCCAGCAGCTTACGGACAGGGGAGGAGACCCAGTACTTC. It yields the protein CASSLRTGEETQYF. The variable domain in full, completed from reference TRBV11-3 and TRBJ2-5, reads EAGVVQSPRYKIIEKKQPVAFWCNPISGHNTLYWYLQNLGQGPELLIRYENEEAVDDSQLPKDRFSAERLKGVDSTLKIQPAELGDSAVYLCASSLRTGEETQYFGPGTRLLVL.

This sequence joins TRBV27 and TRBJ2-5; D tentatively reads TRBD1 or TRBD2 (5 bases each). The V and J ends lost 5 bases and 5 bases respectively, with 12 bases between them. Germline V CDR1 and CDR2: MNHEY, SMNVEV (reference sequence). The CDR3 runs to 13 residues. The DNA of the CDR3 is TGTGCCAGCAGTGCCACAGGCGGGGAGACCCAGTACTTC. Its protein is CASSATGGETQYF.

In DNA, the CDR3 is TGTGCCAGCAGTGATACGGTCTACTATGGCTACACCTTC. This encodes CASSDTVYYGYTF. J is TRBJ1-2 and V is TRBV2; D not resolved. Trimming took off 3 bases at V and 3 bases at J, with 8 bases between the two ends. The CDR3 is 13 residues long. The germline CDR1 and CDR2 sequences are SNHLY and FYNNEI.

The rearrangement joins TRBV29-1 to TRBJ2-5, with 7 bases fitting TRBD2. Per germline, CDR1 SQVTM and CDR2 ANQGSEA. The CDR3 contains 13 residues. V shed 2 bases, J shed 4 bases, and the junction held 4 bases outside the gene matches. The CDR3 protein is CSVEPWGGETQYF. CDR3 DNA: TGCAGCGTTGAACCCTGGGGGGGAGAGACCCAGTACTTC.

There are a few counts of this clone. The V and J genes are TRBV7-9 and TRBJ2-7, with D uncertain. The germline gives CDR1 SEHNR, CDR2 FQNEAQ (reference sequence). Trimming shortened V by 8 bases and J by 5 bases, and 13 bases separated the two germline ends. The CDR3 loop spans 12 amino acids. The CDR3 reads CASGSPGDEQYF. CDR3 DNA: TGTGCCAGCGGCTCCCCAGGTGACGAGCAGTACTTC.

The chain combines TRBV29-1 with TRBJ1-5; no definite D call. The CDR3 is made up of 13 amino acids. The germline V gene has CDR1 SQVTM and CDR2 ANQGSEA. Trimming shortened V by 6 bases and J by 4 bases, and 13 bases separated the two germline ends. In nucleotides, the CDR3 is TGCAGCGTCGCTGAAAACCGGAATCAGCCCCAGCATTTT. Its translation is CSVAENRNQPQHF.

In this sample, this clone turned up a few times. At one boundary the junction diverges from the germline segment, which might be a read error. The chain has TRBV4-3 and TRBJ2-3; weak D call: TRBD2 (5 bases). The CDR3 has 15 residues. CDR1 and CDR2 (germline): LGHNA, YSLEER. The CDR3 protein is CDSSQAAGSTDTQYF. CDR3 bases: TGCGACAGCAGCCAAGCGGCAGGTTCCACAGATACGCAGTATTTT.

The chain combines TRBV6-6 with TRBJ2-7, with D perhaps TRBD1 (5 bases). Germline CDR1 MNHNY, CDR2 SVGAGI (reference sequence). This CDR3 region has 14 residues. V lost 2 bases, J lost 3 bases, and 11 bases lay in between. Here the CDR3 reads CASSYVQGNYEQYF. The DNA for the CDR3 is TGTGCCAGCAGTTACGTTCAGGGCAACTACGAGCAGTACTTC.

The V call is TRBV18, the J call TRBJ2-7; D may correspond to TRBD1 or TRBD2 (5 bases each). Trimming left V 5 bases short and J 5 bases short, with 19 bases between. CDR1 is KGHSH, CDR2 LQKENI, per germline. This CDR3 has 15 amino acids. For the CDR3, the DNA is TGTGCCAGCTCAATCCGTCTAACCAGGGACGACGAGCAGTACTTC. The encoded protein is CASSIRLTRDDEQYF.

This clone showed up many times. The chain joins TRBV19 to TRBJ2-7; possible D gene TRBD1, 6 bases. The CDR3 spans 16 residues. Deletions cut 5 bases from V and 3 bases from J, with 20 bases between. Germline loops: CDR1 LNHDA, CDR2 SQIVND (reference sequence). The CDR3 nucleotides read TGTGCCAGTAGTCCACTGAGGGGGAATGGAAACTACGAGCAGTACTTC. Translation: CASSPLRGNGNYEQYF.

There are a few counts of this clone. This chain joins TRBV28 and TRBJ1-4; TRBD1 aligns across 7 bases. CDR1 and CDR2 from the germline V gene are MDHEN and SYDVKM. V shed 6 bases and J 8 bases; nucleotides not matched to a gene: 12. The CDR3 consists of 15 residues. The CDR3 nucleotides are TGTGCCAGCAGCACCCCGACAGGGCGTCAAGAAAAACTGTTTTTT. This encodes CASSTPTGRQEKLFF. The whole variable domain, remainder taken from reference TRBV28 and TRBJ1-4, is DVKVTQSSRYLVKRTGEKVFLECVQDMDHENMFWYRQDPGLGLRLIYFSYDVKMKEKGDIPEGYSVSREKKERFSLILESASTNQTSMYLCASSTPTGRQEKLFFGSGTQLSVL.

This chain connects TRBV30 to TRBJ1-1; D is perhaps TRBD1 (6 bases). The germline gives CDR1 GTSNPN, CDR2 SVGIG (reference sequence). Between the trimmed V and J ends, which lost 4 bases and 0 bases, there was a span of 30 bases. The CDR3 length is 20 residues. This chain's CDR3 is CAWKQSQLRDTAKLNTEAFF. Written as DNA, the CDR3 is TGTGCCTGGAAACAGTCCCAACTCCGGGACACGGCGAAATTGAACACTGAAGCTTTCTTT.

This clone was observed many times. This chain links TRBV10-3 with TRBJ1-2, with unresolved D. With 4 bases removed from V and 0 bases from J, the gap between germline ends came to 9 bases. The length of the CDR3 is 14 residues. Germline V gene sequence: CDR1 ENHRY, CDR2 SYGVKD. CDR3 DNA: TGTGCCATCAGTGTGAAAACCGCTAACTATGGCTACACCTTC. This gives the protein CAISVKTANYGYTF.

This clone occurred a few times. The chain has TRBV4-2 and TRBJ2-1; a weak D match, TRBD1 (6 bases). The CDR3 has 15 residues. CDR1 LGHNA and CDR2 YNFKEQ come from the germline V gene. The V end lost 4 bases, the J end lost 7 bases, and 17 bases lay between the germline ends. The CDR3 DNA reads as TGTGCCAGCAGCCTACAGGGAGCATCTAATAATGAGCAGTTCTTC. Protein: CASSLQGASNNEQFF.

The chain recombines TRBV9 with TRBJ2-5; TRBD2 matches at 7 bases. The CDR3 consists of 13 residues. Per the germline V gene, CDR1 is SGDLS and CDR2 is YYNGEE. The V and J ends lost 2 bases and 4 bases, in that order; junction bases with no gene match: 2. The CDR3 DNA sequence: TGTGCCAGCAGCGTTAGGGAGGGAGAGACCCAGTACTTC. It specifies CASSVREGETQYF.

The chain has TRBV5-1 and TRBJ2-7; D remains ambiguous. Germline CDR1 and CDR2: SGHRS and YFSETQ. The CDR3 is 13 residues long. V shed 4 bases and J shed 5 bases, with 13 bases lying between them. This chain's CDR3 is CASSALLRNEQYF. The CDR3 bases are TGCGCCAGCAGCGCCCTCTTGCGCAACGAGCAGTACTTC. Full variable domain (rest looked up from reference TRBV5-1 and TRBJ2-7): KAGVTQTPRYLIKTRGQQVTLSCSPISGHRSVSWYQQTPGQGLQFLFEYFSETQRNKGNFPGRFSGRQFSNSRSEMNVSTLELGDSALYLCASSALLRNEQYFGPGTRLTVT.

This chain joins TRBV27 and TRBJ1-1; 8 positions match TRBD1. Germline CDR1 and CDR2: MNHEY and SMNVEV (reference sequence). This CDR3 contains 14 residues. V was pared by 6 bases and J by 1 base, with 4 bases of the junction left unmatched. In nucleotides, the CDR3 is TGTGCCAGCAGCGCGGGACAGGCGAACACTGAAGCTTTCTTT. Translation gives CASSAGQANTEAFF.